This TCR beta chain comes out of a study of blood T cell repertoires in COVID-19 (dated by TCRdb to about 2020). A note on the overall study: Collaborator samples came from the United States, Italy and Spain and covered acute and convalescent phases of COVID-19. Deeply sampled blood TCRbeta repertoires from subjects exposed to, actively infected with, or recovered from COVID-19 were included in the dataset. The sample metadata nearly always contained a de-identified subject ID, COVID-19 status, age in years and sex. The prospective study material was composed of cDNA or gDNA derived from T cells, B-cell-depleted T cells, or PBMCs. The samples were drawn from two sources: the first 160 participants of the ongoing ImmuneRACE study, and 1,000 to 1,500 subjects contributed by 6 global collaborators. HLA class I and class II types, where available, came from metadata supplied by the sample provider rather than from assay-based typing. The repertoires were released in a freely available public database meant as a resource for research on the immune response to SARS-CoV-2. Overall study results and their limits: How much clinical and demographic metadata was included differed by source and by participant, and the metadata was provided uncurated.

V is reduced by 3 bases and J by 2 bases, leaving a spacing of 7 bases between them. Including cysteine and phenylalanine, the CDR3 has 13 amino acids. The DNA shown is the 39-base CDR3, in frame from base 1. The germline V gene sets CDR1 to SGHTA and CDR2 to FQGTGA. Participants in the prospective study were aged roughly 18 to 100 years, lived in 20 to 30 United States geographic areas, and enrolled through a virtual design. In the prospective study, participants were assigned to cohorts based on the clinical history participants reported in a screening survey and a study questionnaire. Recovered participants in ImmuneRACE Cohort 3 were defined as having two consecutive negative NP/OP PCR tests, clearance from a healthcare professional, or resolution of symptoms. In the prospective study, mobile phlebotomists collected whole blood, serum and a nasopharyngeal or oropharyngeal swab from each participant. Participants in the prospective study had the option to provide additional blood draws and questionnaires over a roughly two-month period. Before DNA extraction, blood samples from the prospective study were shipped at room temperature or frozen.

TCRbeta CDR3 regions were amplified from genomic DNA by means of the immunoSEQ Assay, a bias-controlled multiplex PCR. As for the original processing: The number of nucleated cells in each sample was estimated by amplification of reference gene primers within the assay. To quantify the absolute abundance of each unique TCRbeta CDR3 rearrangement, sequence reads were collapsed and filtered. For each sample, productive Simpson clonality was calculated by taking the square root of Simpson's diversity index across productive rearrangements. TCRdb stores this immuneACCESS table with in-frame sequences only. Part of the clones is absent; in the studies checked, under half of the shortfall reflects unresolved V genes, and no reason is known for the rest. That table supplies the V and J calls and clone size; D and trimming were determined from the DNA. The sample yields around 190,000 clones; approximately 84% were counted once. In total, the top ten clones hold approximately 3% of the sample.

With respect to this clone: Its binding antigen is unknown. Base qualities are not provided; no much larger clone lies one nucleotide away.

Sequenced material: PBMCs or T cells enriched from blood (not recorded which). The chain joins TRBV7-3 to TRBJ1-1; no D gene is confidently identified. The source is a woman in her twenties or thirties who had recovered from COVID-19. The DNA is TGTGCCAGCAGCTTGGGAGCCAACACTGAAGCTTTCTTT. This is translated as CASSLGANTEAFF.